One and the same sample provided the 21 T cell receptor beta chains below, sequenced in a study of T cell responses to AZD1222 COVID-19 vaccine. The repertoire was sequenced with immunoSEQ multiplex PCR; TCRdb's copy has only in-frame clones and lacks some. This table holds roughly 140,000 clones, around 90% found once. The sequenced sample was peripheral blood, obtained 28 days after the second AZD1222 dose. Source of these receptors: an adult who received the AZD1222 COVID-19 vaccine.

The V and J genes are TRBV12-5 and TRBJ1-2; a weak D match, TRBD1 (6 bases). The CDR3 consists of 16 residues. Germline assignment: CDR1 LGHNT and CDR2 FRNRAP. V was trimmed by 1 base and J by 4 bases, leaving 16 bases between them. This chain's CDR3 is CASGLGHREEGYGYTF. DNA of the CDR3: TGTGCTAGTGGTTTGGGACACAGGGAAGAGGGCTATGGCTACACCTTC.

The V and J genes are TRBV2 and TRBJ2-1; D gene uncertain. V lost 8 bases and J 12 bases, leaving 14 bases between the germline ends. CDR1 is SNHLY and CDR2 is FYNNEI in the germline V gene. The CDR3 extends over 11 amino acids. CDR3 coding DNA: TGTGCCAGCGACAACCTGGGTGGGCAGTTCTTC. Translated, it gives CASDNLGGQFF. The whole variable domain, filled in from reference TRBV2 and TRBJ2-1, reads EPEVTQTPSHQVTQMGQEVILRCVPISNHLYFYWYRQILGQKVEFLVSFYNNEISEKSEIFDDQFSVERPDGSNFTLKIRSTKLEDSAMYFCASDNLGGQFFGPGTRLTVL.

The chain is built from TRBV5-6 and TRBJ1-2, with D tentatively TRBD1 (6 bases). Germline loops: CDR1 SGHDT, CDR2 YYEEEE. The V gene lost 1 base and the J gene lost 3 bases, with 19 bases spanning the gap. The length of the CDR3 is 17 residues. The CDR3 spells CASSLWAGEQGYYGYTF. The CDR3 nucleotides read TGTGCCAGCAGCTTGTGGGCGGGAGAACAGGGATACTATGGCTACACCTTC. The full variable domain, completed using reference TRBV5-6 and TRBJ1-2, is DAGVTQSPTHLIKTRGQQVTLRCSPKSGHDTVSWYQQALGQGPQFIFQYYEEEERQRGNFPDRFSGHQFPNYSSELNVNALLLGDSALYLCASSLWAGEQGYYGYTFGSGTRLTVV.

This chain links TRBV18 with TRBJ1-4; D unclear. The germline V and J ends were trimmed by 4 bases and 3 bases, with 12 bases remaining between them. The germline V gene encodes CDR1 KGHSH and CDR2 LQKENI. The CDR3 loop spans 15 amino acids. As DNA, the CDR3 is TGTGCCAGCTCACAGGGTCTGGGAGCTAATGAAAAACTGTTTTTT. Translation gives CASSQGLGANEKLFF.

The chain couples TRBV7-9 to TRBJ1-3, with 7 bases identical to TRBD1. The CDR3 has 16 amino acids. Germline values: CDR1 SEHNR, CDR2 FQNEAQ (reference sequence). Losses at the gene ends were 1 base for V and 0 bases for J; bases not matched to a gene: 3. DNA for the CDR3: TGTGCCAGCAGCTTAGGGACAGGAGGCTCTGGAAACACCATATATTTT. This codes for CASSLGTGGSGNTIYF.

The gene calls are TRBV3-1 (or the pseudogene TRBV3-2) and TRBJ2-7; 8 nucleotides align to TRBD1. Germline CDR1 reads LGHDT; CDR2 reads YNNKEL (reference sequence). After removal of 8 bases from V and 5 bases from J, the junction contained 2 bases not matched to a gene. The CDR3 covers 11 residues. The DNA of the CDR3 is TGTGCCAGCGGACAGGGAGACGAGCAGTACTTC. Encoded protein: CASGQGDEQYF.

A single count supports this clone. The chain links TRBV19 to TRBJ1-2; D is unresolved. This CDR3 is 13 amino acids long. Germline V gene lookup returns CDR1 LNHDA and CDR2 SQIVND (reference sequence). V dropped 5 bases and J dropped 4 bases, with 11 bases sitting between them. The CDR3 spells CASSVDRTYGYTF. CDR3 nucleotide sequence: TGTGCCAGTAGTGTGGACCGAACCTATGGCTACACCTTC.

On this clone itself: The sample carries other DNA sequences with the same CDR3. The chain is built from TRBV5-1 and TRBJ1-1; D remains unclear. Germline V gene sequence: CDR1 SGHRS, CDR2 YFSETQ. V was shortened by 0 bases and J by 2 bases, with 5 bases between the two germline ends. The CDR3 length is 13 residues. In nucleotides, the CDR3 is TGCGCCAGCAGCTTGGCAGTTAACACTGAAGCTTTCTTT. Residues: CASSLAVNTEAFF.

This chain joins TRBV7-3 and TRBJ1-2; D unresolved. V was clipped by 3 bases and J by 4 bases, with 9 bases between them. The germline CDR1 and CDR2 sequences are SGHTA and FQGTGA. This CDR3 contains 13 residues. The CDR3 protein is CASSFGQVYGYTF. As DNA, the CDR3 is TGTGCCAGCAGCTTCGGGCAGGTCTATGGCTACACCTTC.

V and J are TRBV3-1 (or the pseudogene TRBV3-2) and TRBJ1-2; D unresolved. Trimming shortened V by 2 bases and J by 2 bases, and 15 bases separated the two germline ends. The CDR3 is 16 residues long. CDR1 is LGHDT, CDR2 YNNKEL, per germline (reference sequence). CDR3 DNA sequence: TGTGCCAGCAGCCAATTAGCAGGCGTAGCCAACTATGGCTACACCTTC. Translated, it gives CASSQLAGVANYGYTF.

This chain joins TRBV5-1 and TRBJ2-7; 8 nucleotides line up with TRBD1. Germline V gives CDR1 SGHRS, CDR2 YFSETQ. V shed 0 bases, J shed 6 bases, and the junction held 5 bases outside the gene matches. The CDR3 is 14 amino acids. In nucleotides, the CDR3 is TGCGCCAGCAGCTTGGAGGGACAGGCAAGCGAGCAGTACTTC. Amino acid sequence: CASSLEGQASEQYF.

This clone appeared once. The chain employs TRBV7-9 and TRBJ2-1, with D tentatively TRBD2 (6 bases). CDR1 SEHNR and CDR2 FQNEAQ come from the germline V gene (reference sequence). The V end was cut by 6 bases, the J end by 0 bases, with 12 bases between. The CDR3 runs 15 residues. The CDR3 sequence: CASSWDFSSYNEQFF. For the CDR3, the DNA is TGTGCCAGCAGTTGGGACTTTAGCTCCTACAATGAGCAGTTCTTC. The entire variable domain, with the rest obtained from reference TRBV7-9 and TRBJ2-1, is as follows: DTGVSQNPRHKITKRGQNVTFRCDPISEHNRLYWYRQTLGQGPEFLTYFQNEAQLEKSRLLSDRFSAERPKGSFSTLEIQRTEQGDSAMYLCASSWDFSSYNEQFFGPGTRLTVL.

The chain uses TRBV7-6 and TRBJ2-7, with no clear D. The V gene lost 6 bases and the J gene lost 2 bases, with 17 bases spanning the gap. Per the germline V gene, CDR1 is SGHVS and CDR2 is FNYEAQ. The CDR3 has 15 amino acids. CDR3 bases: TGTGCCAGCAGTAAATCGGCATCGACCCCCTACGAGCAGTACTTC. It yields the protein CASSKSASTPYEQYF.

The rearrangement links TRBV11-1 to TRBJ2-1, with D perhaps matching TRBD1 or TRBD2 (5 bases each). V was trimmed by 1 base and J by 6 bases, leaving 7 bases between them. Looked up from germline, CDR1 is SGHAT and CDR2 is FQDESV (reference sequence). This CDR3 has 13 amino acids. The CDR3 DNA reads TGTGCCAGCAGCTTAGGGGGGAGCAATGAGCAGTTCTTC. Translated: CASSLGGSNEQFF.

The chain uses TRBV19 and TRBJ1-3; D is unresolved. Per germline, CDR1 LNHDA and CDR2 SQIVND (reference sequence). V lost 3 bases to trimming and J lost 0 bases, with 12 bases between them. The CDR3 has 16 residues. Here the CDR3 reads CASSIRAGSSGNTIYF. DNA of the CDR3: TGTGCCAGTAGTATTCGGGCAGGATCCTCTGGAAACACCATATATTTT.

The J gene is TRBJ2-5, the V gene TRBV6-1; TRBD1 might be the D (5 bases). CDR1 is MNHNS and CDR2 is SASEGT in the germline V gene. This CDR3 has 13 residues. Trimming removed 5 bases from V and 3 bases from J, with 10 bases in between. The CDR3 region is CASSRQFEETQYF. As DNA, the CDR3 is TGTGCCAGCAGTAGACAGTTTGAAGAGACCCAGTACTTC.

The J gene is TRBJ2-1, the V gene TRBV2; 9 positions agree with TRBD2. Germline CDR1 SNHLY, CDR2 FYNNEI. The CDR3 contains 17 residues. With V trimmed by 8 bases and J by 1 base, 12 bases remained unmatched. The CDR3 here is CASCDLRLAASYNEQFF. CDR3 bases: TGTGCCAGCTGCGACTTGAGACTAGCGGCTTCCTACAATGAGCAGTTCTTC.

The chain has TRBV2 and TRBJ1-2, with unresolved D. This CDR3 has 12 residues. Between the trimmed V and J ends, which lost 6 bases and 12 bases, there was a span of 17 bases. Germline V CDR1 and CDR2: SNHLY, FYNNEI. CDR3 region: CASRQIDPPDTF. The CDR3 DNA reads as TGTGCCAGCAGACAGATCGATCCCCCTGACACCTTC.

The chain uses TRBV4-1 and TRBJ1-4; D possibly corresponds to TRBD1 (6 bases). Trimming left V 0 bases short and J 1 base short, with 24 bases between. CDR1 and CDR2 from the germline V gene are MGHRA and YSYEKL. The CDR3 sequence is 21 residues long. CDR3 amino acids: CASSQDQPPGTTLGTNEKLFF. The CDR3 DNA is TGCGCCAGCAGCCAAGACCAACCCCCCGGGACAACCCTGGGAACTAATGAAAAACTGTTTTTT.

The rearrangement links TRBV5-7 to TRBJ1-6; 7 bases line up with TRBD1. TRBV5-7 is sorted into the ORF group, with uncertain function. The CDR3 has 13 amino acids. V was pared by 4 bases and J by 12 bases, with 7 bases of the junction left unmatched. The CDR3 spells CASSTNRGVPLHF. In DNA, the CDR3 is TGTGCCAGCAGCACTAACAGGGGCGTACCCCTCCACTTT.

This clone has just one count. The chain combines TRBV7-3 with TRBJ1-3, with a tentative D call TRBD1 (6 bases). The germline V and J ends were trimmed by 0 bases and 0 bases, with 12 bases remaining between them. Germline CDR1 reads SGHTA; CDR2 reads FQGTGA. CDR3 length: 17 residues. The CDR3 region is CASSLTGGPSSGNTIYF. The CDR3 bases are TGTGCCAGCAGCTTAACGGGGGGGCCCAGCTCTGGAAACACCATATATTTT.